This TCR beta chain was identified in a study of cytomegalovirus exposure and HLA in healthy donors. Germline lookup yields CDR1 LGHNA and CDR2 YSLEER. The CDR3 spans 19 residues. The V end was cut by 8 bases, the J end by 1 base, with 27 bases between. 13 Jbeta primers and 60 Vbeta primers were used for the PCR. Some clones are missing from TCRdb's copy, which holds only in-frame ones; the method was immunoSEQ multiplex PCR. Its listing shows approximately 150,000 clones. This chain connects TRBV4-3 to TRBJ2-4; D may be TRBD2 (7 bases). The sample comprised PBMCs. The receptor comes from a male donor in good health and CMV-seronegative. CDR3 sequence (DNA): TGCGCCAGCCCGATAAGGGGTCGGGGGGCTTTCGGGGCCAAAAACATTCAGTACTTC. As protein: CASPIRGRGAFGAKNIQYF.